This T cell receptor (beta chain) originates from a study of blood T cell repertoires in COVID-19 (dated by TCRdb to 2018 to 2020). Regarding the research as a whole: Collaborator samples came from the United States, Italy and Spain and covered acute and convalescent phases of COVID-19. The material from the prospective study consisted of cDNA or gDNA derived from T cells, B-cell-depleted T cells, or PBMCs. Deeply sampled blood TCRbeta repertoires from subjects exposed to, actively infected with, or recovered from COVID-19 were included in the dataset. The repertoires were made available in a free public database intended to serve as a resource for research on the immune response to SARS-CoV-2. Samples were obtained from the ongoing ImmuneRACE study (first 160 participants) and from 1,200 or so subjects provided by 6 global collaborators. The sample metadata nearly always contained a de-identified subject ID, COVID-19 status, age in years and sex. Where available, HLA class I and class II types were taken from metadata supplied by the sample provider and were not determined by assay-based typing.

Details on this clone: Its recognized antigen is unknown. The record has no base qualities; no much larger clone is one base away.

Results the study describes overall, beyond this receptor: The amount of clinical and demographic metadata varied by source and participant and was provided uncurated.

One collaborating source in Seattle enrolled patients while the patients were actively infected and followed the patients over time throughout the course of disease. Collaborating institutions collected whole blood in K2EDTA tubes following their own protocols. Collaborator samples were shipped for TCRbeta analysis as frozen whole blood, isolated PBMCs, or DNA extracted from either sample type. TCRbeta CDR3 regions were amplified from genomic DNA by means of the immunoSEQ Assay, a bias-controlled multiplex PCR. For the original study's pipeline: Within the assay, amplification of reference gene primers was used to estimate how many nucleated cells each sample contained. To quantify the absolute abundance of each unique TCRbeta CDR3 rearrangement, sequence reads were collapsed and filtered. For each sample, productive Simpson clonality was calculated by taking the square root of Simpson's diversity index across productive rearrangements. TCRdb mirrors the immuneACCESS table, restricted to in-frame sequences. Some clones are absent from its copies; in checked studies, under half trace to an unresolved V gene, and the reason for the others is unknown. Clone size and V and J calls were adopted from that table, with D and trimming inferred from the DNA. The sample includes fewer than 200,000 clones, with around nine tenths observed a single time. The ten largest clones represent about 2.6% of the sample.

From its cysteine to its phenylalanine, the CDR3 spans 15 amino acids. Only CDR3 DNA remains: 45 bases, in frame from the first base. CDR1 and CDR2, per the germline V gene (reference sequence), are MNHNY and SVGAGI. Here V drops 6 bases and J drops 6 bases, and the junction holds 4 bases not matched to any gene. Rearrangement joined TRBV6-6 to TRBJ2-2; 13 of the junction bases match TRBD2. The sequence was collected from a woman aged 80 or older with COVID-19, enrolled during active disease. The sample taken for sequencing was peripheral blood. CDR3 protein: CASRGTSGMPGELFF. The sequenced DNA is TGTGCCAGCAGGGGGACTAGCGGGATGCCCGGGGAGCTGTTTTTT.